Below, 9 T cell receptor beta chains from the same sample are listed, as sequenced in a study of CD8 T cells in ankylosing spondylitis. TCRdb re-called the 5' RACE reads with MiXCR, one entry per CDR3 protein. The sample shows around 230,000 distinct CDR3 sequences, around 7.8% of them seen only once. Sequenced material: blood, either unsorted or a sorted T cell fraction (not recorded which). The source of these receptors is a male donor with ankylosing spondylitis or in good health (not recorded which).

This clonotype was seen ten or more times. The J gene is TRBJ2-3, the V gene TRBV19; 7 positions match TRBD1. V trimming: 4 bases; J trimming: 6 bases; junction bases outside the gene matches: 7. The CDR3 consists of 14 residues. Germline CDR1 LNHDA, CDR2 SQIVND (reference sequence). CDR3 sequence: CASSTNRGRDTQYF. In nucleotides, the CDR3 is TGTGCCAGTAGTACCAACAGGGGCCGGGATACGCAGTATTTT.

This clonotype was picked up many times. CDR3 DNA sequence: TGCACCCTCGTCGACAGTTACAATGAGCAGTTCTTC. It translates to CTLVDSYNEQFF. The chain carries TRBV29-1 and TRBJ2-1; D possibly corresponds to TRBD1 (5 bases). Germline V gene data show CDR1 as SQVTM and CDR2 as ANQGSEA. The CDR3 is made up of 12 amino acids.

This clonotype was recorded at least ten times. This rearrangement joins TRBV11-2 to TRBJ2-7, with 7 nucleotides matching TRBD2. Germline loops: CDR1 SGHAT, CDR2 FQNNGV. The V and J ends lost 2 bases and 5 bases, in that order; junction bases with no gene match: 9. The CDR3 is 15 residues long. The CDR3 sequence: CASSLSRGRFNEQYF. The CDR3 DNA reads as TGTGCCAGCAGCTTATCGCGGGGGAGGTTCAACGAGCAGTACTTC.

The CDR3 nucleotides read TGTGCCAGCAGCTTAGGGTGGGGATCAGAGACCCAGTACTTC. Protein sequence: CASSLGWGSETQYF. J is TRBJ2-5 and V is TRBV7-6; no firm D call. Germline CDR1 SGHVS, CDR2 FNYEAQ. The CDR3 length is 14 residues. V was clipped by 1 base and J by 4 bases, with 10 bases between them.

The chain employs TRBV27 and TRBJ2-7; 9 nucleotides align to TRBD1. The CDR3 sequence is 15 residues long. Germline lookup yields CDR1 MNHEY and CDR2 SMNVEV (reference sequence). V shed 3 bases and J 2 bases; nucleotides not matched to a gene: 5. CDR3 sequence reads: CASSFVGQGPYEQYF. The CDR3 DNA sequence: TGTGCCAGCAGTTTTGTGGGACAGGGCCCCTACGAGCAGTACTTC.

This clonotype was picked up many times. The rearrangement links TRBV6-5 to TRBJ2-2, with 7 bases lining up with TRBD1. V was clipped by 4 bases and J by 4 bases; unmatched bases: 6. From germline, CDR1 is MNHEY and CDR2 SVGAGI. This CDR3 contains 15 residues. In nucleotides, the CDR3 is TGTGCCAGCAGTTCCCGACAGGGTTCCACCGGGGAGCTGTTTTTT. Encoded protein: CASSSRQGSTGELFF.

The table lists this clonotype with many counts. This chain uses TRBV28 with TRBJ2-3; no clear D. The germline V and J ends were trimmed by 7 bases and 6 bases, with 11 bases remaining between them. Germline assignment: CDR1 MDHEN and CDR2 SYDVKM. The CDR3 runs to 12 residues. The CDR3 is CASTTLSDTQYF. CDR3 DNA: TGTGCCAGCACCACCCTTTCTGATACGCAGTATTTT.

At least ten counts were recorded for this clonotype. The J gene is TRBJ2-1, the V gene TRBV12-3 or TRBV12-4; D uncertain. The CDR3 length is 11 residues. V was trimmed by 7 bases and J by 15 bases, leaving 16 bases between them. CDR3 sequence reads: CASTIGLSPFF. The CDR3 coding sequence is TGTGCCAGCACCATAGGGCTTTCTCCGTTCTTC.

In this sample, this clonotype turned up many times. The rearrangement uses TRBV7-3 and TRBJ2-1, with D unresolved. Germline CDR1 is SGHTA and CDR2 is FQGTGA. The CDR3 sequence is 15 residues long. The V gene lost 0 bases and the J gene lost 5 bases, with 11 bases spanning the gap. The CDR3 region is CASSLTLAEHNEQFF. The CDR3 DNA sequence: TGTGCCAGCAGCTTAACGCTTGCGGAGCACAATGAGCAGTTCTTC.